Only a few counts were recorded for the clone carrying this TCR beta chain. Its antigen is undetermined. The data stem from a study of blood T cells in healthy people across ages. As for the study in general: Per every two T cells, about one barcoded beta molecule was captured by template switching. Study results and limitations: A strong correlation between TCR beta diversity and naive T cell percentage was seen. In long-lived donors, naive CD4+ cell counts and diversity exceeded those of aged donors.

The CDR3 is 18 amino acids. Germline V gene data show CDR1 as LGHDT and CDR2 as YNNKEL (reference sequence). Trimming took 2 bases from V and 1 from J; bases not matched to a gene: 7. Combining a sample-barcoded 5' primer with a J-beta primer mix, a second PCR ran for roughly 6 to 12 cycles. Via MiXCR, TCRdb re-called the 5' RACE reads, giving one row per CDR3 protein. The data show about 730,000 distinct CDR3 sequences, roughly 41% seen once. The sequenced material came from blood. The receptor comes from a woman aged 55-75 years in good health. The chain recombines TRBV3-1 with TRBJ2-7; TRBD2 matches 14 bases. CDR3 nucleotides: TGTGCCAGCAGCCAAAAGGGACTAGCGGGGGTTTCTTCCTACGAGCAGTACTTC. It codes for CASSQKGLAGVSSYEQYF.